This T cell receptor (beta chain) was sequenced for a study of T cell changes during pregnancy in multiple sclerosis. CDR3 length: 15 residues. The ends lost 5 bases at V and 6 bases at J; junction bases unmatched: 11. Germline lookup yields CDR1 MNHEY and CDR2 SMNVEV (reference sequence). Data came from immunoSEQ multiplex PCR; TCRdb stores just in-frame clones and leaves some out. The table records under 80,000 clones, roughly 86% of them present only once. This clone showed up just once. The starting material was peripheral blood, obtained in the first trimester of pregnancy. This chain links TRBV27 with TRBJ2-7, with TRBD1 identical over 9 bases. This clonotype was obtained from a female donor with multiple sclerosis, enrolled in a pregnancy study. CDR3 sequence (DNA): TGTGCCAGCAGTCCAGGACAGGGGCGATTCGCCGAGCAGTACTTC. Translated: CASSPGQGRFAEQYF.